This T cell receptor (beta chain) derives from a study of radiotherapy plus CTLA-4 blockade in lung cancer. Whole-study context: Objective responses were recorded in about 17% of patients, with disease control recorded in about 29%.

Findings of the study overall: Peripheral blood showed expansion of tumor-derived TCR clones after radiotherapy and ipilimumab.

J lost 2 bases, V lost 3 bases, and 6 bases had no gene match. Germline CDR1 is LNHDA and CDR2 is SQIVND (reference sequence). The CDR3 runs to 16 residues. Alongside CTLA-4 blockade with ipilimumab, patients with chemo-refractory metastatic non-small-cell lung cancer received focal radiation. Clones were read by immunoSEQ multiplex PCR, and TCRdb kept only the in-frame ones, dropping some. Of roughly 80,000 clones in the sample, 70% to 80% were seen once. Notes on this clone: Its matching antigen is unknown.

The chain has TRBV19 and TRBJ1-3, with TRBD1 identical over 8 bases. The sequenced sample was peripheral blood, obtained from a patient treated with radiotherapy plus ipilimumab. The TCR originated in a human donor with non-small cell lung cancer whose response to radiotherapy plus ipilimumab could not be evaluated. This CDR3 reads CASSIPTTGAGNTIYF. The CDR3 region has the DNA TGTGCCAGTAGTATCCCCACGACAGGGGCTGGAAACACCATATATTTT.